These T cell receptor beta chains were read from a single sample in a study of identical twins. One entry per CDR3 protein results from TCRdb running MiXCR on the 5' RACE reads. Among a few hundred thousand distinct CDR3 sequences listed, less than 9.5% were seen once. This same sample was also taken into another study, of yellow fever vaccine responses in identical twins.

The sequencing sample was made of CD8+ T cells sorted from blood. These receptors all come from a woman younger than 35 in good health. Each CDR3 is given with its conserved first and last residue.

V gene	J gene	CDR3 protein
TRBV7-3	TRBJ2-7	CASSLLTSGVHEQYF
TRBV15	TRBJ2-1	CATSSGGVNNEQFF
TRBV6-2/TRBV6-3	TRBJ2-3	CASSTSGSVDTQYF
TRBV25-1	TRBJ1-3	CASLTGGRIGNTIYF
TRBV4-1	TRBJ2-7	CASSPGLIVHEQYF
TRBV7-9	TRBJ1-1	CASSLEGKAEAFF
TRBV19	TRBJ2-3	CASSRKRESPDTQYF
TRBV7-9	TRBJ1-5	CASSFSQGGQPQHF
TRBV10-3	TRBJ2-5	CAIRDSGQETQYF
TRBV29-1	TRBJ1-2	CSVEDRGQNYGYTF
TRBV5-8	TRBJ2-1	CASRTGLAGGTNNEQFF
TRBV29-1	TRBJ2-7	CSVQGTGNYEQYF
TRBV2	TRBJ2-3	CASSEWNGSTDTQYF
TRBV29-1	TRBJ2-5	CSVERHSQETQYF
TRBV20-1	TRBJ2-3	CSARSLHTDTQYF
TRBV20-1	TRBJ2-1	CSLTYNEQFF
TRBV29-1	TRBJ1-1	CSVDGLRAMNTEAFF
TRBV4-1	TRBJ1-1	CASSQDFEERGEAFF
TRBV5-1	TRBJ1-6	CASSSDRGSSPLHF
TRBV6-1	TRBJ1-5	CASSENGSNQPQHF
TRBV9	TRBJ2-3	CASSAQAGGRTDTQYF
TRBV10-3	TRBJ2-5	CAISATGVQETQYF
TRBV11-1	TRBJ2-1	CASSLRRGDGGVRAEQFF
TRBV4-1	TRBJ2-2	CASSLLAVTGELFF
TRBV12-3/TRBV12-4	TRBJ1-5	CASIGTADSNQPQHF
TRBV27	TRBJ1-5	CASSDDITGLNQPQHF
TRBV6-5	TRBJ1-5	CASSYLRTGGRAQPQHF
TRBV12-3/TRBV12-4	TRBJ2-1	CASSTYSGSYNEQFF
TRBV6-5	TRBJ1-2	CASSYFPVEGYTF
TRBV6-5	TRBJ2-1	CASSLPGQQFF